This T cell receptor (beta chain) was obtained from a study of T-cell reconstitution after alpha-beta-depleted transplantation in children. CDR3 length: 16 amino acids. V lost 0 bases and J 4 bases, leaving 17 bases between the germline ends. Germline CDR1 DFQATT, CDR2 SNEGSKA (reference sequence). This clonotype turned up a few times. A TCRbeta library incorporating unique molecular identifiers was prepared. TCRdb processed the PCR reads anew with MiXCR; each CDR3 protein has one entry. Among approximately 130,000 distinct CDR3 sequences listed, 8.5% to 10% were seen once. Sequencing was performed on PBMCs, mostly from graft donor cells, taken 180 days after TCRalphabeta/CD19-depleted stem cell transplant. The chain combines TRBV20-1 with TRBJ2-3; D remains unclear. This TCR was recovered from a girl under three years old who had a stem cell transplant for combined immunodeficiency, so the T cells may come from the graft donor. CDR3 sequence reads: CSARDLYFPSSDTQYF. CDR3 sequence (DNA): TGCAGTGCTAGAGATCTTTACTTTCCGTCGTCAGATACGCAGTATTTT.